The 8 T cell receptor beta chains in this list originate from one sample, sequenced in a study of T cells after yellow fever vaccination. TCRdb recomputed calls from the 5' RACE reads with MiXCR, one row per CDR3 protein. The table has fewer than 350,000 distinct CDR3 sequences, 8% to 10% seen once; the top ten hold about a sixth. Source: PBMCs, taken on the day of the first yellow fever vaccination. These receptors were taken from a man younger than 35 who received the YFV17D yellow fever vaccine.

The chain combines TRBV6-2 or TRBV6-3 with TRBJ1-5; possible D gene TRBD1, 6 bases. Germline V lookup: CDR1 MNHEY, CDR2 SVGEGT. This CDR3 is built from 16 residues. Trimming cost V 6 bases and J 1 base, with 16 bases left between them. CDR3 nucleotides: TGTGCCAGCAGATATCTAGGGGGTGCCAGCAATCAGCCCCAGCATTTT. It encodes CASRYLGGASNQPQHF.

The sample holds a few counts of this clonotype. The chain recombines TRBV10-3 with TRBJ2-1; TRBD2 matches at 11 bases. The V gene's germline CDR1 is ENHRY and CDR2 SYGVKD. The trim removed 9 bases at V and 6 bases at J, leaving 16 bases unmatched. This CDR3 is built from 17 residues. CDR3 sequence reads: CAIPLAGGDINSNEQFF. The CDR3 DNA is TGTGCCATTCCGCTAGCGGGGGGCGACATAAATTCCAATGAGCAGTTCTTC.

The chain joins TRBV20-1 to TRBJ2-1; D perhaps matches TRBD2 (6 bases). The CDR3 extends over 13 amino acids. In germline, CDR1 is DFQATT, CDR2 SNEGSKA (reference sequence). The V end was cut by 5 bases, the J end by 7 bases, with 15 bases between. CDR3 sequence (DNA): TGCAGTGCTGAGGGAGGACGTGGGAATGAGCAGTTCTTC. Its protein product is CSAEGGRGNEQFF.

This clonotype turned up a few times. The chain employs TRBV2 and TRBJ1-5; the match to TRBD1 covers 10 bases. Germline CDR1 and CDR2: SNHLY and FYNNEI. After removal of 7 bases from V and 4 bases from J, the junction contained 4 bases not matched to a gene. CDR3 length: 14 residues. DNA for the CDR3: TGTGCCAGCACACCGGGACAGGGGAATCAGCCCCAGCATTTT. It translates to CASTPGQGNQPQHF.

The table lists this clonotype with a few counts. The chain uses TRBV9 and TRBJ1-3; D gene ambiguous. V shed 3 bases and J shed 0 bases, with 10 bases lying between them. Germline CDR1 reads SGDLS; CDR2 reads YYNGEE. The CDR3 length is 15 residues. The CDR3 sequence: CASSADGNSGNTIYF. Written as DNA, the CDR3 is TGTGCCAGCAGCGCGGACGGGAACTCTGGAAACACCATATATTTT.

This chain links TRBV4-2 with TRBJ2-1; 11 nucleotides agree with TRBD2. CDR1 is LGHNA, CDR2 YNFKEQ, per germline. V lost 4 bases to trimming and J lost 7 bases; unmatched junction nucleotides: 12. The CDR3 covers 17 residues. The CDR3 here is CASSRGTSGPLENEQFF. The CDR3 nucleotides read TGTGCCAGCAGCCGAGGGACTAGCGGACCCTTGGAGAATGAGCAGTTCTTC.

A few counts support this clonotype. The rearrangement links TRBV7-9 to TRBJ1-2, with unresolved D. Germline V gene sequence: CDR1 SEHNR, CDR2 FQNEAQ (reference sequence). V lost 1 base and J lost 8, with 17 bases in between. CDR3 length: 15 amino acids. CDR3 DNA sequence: TGTGCCAGCAGCTTAGTTGAACCCAGACTAGGCGGCTACACCTTC. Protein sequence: CASSLVEPRLGGYTF. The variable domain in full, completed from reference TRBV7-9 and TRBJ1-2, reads DTGVSQNPRHKITKRGQNVTFRCDPISEHNRLYWYRQTLGQGPEFLTYFQNEAQLEKSRLLSDRFSAERPKGSFSTLEIQRTEQGDSAMYLCASSLVEPRLGGYTFGSGTRLTVV.

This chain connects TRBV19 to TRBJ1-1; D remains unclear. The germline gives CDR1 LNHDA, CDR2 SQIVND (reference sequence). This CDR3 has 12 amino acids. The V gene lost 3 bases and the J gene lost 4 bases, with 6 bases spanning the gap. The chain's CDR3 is CASSITVTEAFF. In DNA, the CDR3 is TGTGCCAGTAGTATTACGGTCACTGAAGCTTTCTTT.